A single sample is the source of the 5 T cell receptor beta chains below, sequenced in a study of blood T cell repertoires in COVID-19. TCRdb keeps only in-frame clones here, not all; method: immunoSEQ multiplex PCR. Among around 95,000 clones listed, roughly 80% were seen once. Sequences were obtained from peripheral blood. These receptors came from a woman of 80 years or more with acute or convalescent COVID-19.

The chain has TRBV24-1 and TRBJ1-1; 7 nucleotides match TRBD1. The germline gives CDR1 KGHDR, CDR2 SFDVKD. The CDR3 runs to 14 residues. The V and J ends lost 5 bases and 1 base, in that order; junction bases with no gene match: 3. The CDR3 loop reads CATSGPGGNTEAFF. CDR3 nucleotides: TGTGCCACCAGTGGTCCAGGGGGGAACACTGAAGCTTTCTTT.

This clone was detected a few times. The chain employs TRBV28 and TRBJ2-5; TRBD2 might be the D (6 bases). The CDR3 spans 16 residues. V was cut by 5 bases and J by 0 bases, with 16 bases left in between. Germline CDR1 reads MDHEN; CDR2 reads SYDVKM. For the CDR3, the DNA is TGTGCCAGCAGTCCCGGGGGAAGCGGGTACCAAGAGACCCAGTACTTC. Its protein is CASSPGGSGYQETQYF.

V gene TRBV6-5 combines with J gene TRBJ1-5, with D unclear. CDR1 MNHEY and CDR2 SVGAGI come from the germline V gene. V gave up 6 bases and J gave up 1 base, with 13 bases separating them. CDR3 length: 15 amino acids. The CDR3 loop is CASRGDVSSNQPQHF. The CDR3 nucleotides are TGTGCCAGCAGGGGAGACGTCTCGAGCAATCAGCCCCAGCATTTT.

The CDR3 nucleotides are TGTGCCCTACGGGACTCCTATAGCACAGATACGCAGTATTTT. Translated: CALRDSYSTDTQYF. The rearrangement links TRBV6-5 to TRBJ2-3; weak D call: TRBD2 (6 bases). Looked up from germline, CDR1 is MNHEY and CDR2 is SVGAGI. The CDR3 loop spans 14 amino acids. Trimming removed 11 bases from V and 0 bases from J, with 15 bases in between.

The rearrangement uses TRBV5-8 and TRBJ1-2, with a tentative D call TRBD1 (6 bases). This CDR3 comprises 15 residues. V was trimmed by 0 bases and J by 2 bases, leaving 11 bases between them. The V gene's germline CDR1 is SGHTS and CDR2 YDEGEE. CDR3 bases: TGTGCCAGCAGCTTGGCCGGGGGGCGGAACTATGGCTACACCTTC. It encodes CASSLAGGRNYGYTF.